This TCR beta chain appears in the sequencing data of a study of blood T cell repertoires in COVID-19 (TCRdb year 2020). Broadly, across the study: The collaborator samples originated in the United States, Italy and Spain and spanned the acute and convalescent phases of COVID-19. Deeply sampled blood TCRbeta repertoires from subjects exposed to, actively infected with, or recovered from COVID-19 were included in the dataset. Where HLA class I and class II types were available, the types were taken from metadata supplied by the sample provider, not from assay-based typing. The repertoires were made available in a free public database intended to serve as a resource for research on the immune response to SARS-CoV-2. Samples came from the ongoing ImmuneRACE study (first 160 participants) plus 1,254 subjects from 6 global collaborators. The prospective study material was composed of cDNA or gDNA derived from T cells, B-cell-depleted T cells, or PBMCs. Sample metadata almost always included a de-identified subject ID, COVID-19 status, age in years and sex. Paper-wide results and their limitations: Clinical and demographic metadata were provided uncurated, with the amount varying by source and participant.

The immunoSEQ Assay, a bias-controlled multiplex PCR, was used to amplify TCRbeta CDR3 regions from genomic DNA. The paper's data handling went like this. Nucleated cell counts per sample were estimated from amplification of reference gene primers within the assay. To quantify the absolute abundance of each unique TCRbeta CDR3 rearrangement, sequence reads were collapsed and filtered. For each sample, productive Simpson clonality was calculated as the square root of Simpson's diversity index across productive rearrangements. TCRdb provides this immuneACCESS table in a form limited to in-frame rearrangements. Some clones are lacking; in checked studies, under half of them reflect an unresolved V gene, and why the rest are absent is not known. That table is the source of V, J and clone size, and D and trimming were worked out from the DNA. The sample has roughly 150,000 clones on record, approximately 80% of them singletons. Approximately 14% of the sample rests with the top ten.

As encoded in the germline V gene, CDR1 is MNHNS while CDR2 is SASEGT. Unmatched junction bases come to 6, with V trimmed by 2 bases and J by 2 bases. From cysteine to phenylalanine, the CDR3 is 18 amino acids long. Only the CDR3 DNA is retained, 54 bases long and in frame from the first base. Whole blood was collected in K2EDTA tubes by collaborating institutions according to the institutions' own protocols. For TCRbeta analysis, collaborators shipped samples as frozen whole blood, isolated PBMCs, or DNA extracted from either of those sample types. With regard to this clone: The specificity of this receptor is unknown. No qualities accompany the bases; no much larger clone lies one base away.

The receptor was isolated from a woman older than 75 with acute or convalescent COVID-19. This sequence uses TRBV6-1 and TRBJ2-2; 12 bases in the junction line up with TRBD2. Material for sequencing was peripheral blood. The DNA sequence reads TGTGCCAGCAGTGAACGAGGACTAGCGGGGTATAACACCGGGGAGCTGTTTTTT. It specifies CASSERGLAGYNTGELFF.